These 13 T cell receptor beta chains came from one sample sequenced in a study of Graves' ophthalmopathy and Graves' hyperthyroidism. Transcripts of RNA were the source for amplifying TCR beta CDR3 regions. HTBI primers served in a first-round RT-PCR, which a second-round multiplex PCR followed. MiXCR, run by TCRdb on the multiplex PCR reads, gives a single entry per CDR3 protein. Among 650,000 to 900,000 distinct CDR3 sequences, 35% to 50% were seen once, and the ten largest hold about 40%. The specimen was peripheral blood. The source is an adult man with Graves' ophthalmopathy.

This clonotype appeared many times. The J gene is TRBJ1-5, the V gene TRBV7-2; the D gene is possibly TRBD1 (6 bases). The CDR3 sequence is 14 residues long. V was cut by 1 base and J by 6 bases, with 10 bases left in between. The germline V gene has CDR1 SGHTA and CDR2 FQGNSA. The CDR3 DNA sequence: TGTGCCAGCAGCTTAGGGCAGGGGCCTCAGCCCCAGCATTTT. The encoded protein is CASSLGQGPQPQHF.

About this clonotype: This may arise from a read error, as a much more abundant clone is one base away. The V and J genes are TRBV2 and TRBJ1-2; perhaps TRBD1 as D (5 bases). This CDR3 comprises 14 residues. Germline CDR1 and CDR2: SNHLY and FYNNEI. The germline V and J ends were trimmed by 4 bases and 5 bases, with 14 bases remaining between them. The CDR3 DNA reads TGTGCCAGCAGTGGAGGGGCCCGAGGGTATGGCTACACCTTC. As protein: CASSGGARGYGYTF.

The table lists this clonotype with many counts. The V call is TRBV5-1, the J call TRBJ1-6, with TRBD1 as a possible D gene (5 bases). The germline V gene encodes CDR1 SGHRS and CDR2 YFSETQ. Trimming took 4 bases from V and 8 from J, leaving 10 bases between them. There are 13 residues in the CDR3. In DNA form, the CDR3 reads TGCGCCAGCAGCCCGGGGCAGGATTCACCCCTCCACTTT. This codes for CASSPGQDSPLHF.

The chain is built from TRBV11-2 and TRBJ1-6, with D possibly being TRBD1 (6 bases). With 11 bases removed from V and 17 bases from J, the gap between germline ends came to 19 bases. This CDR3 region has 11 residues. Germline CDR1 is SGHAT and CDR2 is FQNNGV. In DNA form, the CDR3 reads TGTGCCTGGGGGCCGCAATCGGAGGTCCACTTT. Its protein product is CAWGPQSEVHF.

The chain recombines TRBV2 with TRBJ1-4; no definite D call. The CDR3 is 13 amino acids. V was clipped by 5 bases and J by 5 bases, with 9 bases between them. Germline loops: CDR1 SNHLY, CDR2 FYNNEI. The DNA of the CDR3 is TGTGCCAGCAGTTGGGTCCCGAATGAAAAACTGTTTTTT. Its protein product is CASSWVPNEKLFF.

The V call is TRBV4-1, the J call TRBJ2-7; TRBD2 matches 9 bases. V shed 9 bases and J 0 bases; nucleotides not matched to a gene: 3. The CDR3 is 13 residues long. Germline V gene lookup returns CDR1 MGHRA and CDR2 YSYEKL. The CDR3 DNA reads TGCGCCAGTGGACTAGCGAGCTCCTACGAGCAGTACTTC. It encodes CASGLASSYEQYF.

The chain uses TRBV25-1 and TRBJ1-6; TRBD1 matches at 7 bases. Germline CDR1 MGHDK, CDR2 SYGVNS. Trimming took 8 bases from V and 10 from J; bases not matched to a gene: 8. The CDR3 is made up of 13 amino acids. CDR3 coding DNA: TGTGCCAGCCAAGATACAGGGGACTCACCCCTCCACTTT. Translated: CASQDTGDSPLHF.

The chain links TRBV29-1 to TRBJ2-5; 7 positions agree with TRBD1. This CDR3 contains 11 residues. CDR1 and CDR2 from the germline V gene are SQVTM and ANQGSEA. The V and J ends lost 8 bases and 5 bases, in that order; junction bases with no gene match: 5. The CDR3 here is CSSATGETQYF. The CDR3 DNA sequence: TGCAGCTCAGCGACAGGGGAGACCCAGTACTTC. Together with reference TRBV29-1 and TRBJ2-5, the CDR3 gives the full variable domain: SAVISQKPSRDICQRGTSLTIQCQVDSQVTMMFWYRQQPGQSLTLIATANQGSEATYESGFVIDKFPISRPNLTFSTLTVSNMSPEDSSIYLCSSATGETQYFGPGTRLLVL.

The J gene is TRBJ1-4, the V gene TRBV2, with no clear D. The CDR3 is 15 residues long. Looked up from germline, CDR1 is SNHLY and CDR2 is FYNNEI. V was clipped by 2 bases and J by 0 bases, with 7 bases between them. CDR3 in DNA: TGTGCCAGCAGTGAATGGGGTGCAACTAATGAAAAACTGTTTTTT. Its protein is CASSEWGATNEKLFF.

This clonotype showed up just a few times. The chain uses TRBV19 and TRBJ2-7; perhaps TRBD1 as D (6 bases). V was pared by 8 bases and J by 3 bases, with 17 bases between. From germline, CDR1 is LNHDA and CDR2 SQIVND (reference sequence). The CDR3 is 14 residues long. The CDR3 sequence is CASATGTPFYEQYF. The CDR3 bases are TGTGCCAGTGCCACCGGGACACCGTTCTACGAGCAGTACTTC.

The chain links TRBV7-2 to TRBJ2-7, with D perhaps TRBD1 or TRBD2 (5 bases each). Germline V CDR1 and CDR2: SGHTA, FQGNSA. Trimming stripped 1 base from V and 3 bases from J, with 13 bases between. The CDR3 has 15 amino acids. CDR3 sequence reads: CASSLGGTVSYEQYF. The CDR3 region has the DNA TGTGCCAGCAGCTTAGGAGGGACGGTAAGCTACGAGCAGTACTTC. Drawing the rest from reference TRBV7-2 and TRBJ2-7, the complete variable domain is GAGVSQSPSNKVTEKGKDVELRCDPISGHTALYWYRQSLGQGLEFLIYFQGNSAPDKSGLPSDRFSAERTGGSVSTLTIQRTQQEDSAVYLCASSLGGTVSYEQYFGPGTRLTVT.

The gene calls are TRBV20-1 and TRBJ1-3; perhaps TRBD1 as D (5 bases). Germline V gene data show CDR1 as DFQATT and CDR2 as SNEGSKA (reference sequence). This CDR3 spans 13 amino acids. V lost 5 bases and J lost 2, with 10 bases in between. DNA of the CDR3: TGCAGTGCTCCCGACAGAACTGGAAACACCATATATTTT. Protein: CSAPDRTGNTIYF.

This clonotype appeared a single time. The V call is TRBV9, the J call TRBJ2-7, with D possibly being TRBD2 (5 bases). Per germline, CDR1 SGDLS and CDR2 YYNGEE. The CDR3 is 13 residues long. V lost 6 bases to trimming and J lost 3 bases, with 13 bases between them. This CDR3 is CASIRTGFYEQYF. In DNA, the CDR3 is TGTGCCAGCATCCGGACGGGGTTCTACGAGCAGTACTTC. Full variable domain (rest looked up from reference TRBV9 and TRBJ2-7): DSGVTQTPKHLITATGQRVTLRCSPRSGDLSVYWYQQSLDQGLQFLIQYYNGEERAKGNILERFSAQQFPDLHSELNLSSLELGDSALYFCASIRTGFYEQYFGPGTRLTVT.